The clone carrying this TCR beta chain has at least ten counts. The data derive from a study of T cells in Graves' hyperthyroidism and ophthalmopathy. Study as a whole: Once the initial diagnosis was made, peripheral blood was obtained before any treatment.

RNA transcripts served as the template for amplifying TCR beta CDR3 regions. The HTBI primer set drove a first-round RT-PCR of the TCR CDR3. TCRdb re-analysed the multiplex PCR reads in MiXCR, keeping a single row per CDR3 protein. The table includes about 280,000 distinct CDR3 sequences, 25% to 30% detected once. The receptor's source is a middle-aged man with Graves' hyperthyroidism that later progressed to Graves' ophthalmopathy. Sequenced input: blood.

CDR3 in DNA: TGTGCCAGCAGTTCCCAGACTAGCGGAGAAGAGACCCAGTACTTC. The encoded protein is CASSSQTSGEETQYF. The rearrangement uses TRBV12-3 or TRBV12-4 and TRBJ2-5; 9 bases match TRBD2. CDR3 length: 15 residues. V lost 4 bases and J lost 3; bases outside the gene matches: 6.